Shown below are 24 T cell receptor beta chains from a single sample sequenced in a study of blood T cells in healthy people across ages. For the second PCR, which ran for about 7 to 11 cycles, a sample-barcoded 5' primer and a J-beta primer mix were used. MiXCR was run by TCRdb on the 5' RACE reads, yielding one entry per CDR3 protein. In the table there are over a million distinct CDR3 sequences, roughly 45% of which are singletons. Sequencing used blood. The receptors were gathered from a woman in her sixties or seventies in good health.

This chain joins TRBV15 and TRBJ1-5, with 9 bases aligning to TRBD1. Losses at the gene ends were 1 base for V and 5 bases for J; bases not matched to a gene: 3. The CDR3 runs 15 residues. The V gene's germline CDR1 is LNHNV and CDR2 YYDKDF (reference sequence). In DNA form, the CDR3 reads TGTGCCACCAGCAGAGTAGACAGGGGGGATCAGCCCCAGCATTTT. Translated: CATSRVDRGDQPQHF.

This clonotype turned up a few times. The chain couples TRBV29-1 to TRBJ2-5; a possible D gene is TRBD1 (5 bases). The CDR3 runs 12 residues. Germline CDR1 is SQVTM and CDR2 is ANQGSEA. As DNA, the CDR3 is TGCACCGCAGGGCCCGACCAAGAGACCCAGTACTTC. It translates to CTAGPDQETQYF. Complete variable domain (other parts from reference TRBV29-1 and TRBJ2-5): SAVISQKPSRDICQRGTSLTIQCQVDSQVTMMFWYRQQPGQSLTLIATANQGSEATYESGFVIDKFPISRPNLTFSTLTVSNMSPEDSSIYLCTAGPDQETQYFGPGTRLLVL.

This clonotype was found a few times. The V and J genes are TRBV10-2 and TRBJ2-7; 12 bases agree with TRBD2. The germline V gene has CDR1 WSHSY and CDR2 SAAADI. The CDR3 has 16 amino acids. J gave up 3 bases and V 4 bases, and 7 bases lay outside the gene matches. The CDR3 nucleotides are TGCGCCAGCAGTGGGACTAGCGGGACCTCAAACTACGAGCAGTACTTC. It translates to CASSGTSGTSNYEQYF.

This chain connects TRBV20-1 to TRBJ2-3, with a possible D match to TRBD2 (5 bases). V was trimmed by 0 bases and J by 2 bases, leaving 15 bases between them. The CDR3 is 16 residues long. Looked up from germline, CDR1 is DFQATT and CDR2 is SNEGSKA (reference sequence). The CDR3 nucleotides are TGCAGTGCTAGAGATACTCGGGCTAGCTTCACAGATACGCAGTATTTT. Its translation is CSARDTRASFTDTQYF.

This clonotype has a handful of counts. CDR3: CASTLRGSSYEQYF. The CDR3, as DNA: TGTGCCAGCACCCTAAGGGGCAGCTCCTACGAGCAGTACTTC. The chain recombines TRBV6-1 with TRBJ2-7; possibly TRBD1 for D (5 bases). The CDR3 is 14 amino acids. The germline gives CDR1 MNHNS, CDR2 SASEGT. Trimming took off 7 bases at V and 0 bases at J, with 13 bases between the two ends.

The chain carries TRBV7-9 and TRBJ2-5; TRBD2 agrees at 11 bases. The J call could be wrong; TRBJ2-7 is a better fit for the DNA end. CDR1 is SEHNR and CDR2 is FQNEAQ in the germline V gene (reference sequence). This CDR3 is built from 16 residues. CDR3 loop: CASSPPSGRSHREQYF. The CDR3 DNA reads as TGTGCCAGCAGCCCCCCTAGCGGGAGGTCACATCGCGAGCAGTACTTC.

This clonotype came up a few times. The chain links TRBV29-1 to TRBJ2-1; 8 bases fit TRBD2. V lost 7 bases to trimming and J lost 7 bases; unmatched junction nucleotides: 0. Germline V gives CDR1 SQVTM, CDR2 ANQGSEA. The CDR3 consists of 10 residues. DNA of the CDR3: TGCAGCGCGGGGGGGAATGAGCAGTTCTTC. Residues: CSAGGNEQFF.

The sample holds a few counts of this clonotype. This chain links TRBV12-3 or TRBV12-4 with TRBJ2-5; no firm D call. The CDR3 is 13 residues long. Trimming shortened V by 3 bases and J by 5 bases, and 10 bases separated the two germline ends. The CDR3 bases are TGTGCCAGCAGTTTTCCCACCGAGGAGACCCAGTACTTC. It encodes CASSFPTEETQYF.

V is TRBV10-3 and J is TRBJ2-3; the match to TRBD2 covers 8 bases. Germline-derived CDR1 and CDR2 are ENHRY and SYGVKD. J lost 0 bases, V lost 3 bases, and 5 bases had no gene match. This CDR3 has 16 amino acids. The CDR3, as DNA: TGTGCCATCAGTGATCGTACTAGCGGTAGCACAGATACGCAGTATTTT. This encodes CAISDRTSGSTDTQYF.

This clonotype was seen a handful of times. The CDR3 is CAISGGPDGSYEQYF. The DNA of the CDR3 is TGTGCCATCAGTGGGGGGCCGGACGGCTCCTACGAGCAGTACTTC. The chain has TRBV10-3 and TRBJ2-7; maybe TRBD1 (6 bases). The V gene's germline CDR1 is ENHRY and CDR2 SYGVKD. This CDR3 comprises 15 residues. V was cut by 4 bases and J by 0 bases, with 13 bases left in between.

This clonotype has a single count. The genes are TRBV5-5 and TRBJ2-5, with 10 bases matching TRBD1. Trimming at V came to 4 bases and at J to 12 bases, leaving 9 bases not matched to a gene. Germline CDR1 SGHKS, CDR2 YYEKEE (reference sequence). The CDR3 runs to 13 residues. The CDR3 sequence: CASSRLGQGGEYF. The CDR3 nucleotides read TGTGCCAGCAGCAGACTTGGACAGGGGGGAGAGTACTTC. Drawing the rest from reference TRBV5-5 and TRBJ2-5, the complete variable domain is DAGVTQSPTHLIKTRGQQVTLRCSPISGHKSVSWYQQVLGQGPQFIFQYYEKEERGRGNFPDRFSARQFPNYSSELNVNALLLGDSALYLCASSRLGQGGEYFGPGTRLLVL.

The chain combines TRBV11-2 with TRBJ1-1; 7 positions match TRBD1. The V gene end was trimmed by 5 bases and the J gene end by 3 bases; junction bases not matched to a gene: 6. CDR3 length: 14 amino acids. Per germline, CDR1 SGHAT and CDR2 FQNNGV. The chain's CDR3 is CASSKGQRDTEAFF. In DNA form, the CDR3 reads TGTGCCAGCAGCAAGGGACAGCGAGACACTGAAGCTTTCTTT.

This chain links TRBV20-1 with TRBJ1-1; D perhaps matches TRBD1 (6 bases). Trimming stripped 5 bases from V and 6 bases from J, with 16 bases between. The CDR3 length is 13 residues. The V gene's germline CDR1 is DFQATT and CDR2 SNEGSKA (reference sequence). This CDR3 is CSAWGPGIAEAFF. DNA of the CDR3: TGCAGTGCTTGGGGGCCGGGGATCGCTGAAGCTTTCTTT.

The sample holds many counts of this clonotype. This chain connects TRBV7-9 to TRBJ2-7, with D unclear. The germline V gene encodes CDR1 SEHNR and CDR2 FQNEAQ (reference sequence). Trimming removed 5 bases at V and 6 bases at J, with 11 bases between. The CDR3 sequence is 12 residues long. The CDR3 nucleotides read TGTGCCAGCAGCACCCGTGGTGGCGAGCAGTACTTC. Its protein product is CASSTRGGEQYF.

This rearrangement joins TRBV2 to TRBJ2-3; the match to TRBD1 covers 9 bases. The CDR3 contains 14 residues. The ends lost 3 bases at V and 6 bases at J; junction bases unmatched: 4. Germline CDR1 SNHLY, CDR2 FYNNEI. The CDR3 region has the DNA TGTGCCAGCAGTGATCGGACAGGGGAGGATACGCAGTATTTT. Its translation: CASSDRTGEDTQYF. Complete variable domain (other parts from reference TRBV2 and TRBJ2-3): EPEVTQTPSHQVTQMGQEVILRCVPISNHLYFYWYRQILGQKVEFLVSFYNNEISEKSEIFDDQFSVERPDGSNFTLKIRSTKLEDSAMYFCASSDRTGEDTQYFGPGTRLTVL.

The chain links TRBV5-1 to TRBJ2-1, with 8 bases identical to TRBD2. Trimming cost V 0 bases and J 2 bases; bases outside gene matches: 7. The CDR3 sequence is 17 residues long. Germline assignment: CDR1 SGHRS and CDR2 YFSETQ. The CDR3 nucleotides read TGCGCCAGCAGCTTGGAGCTAGCGGGTCCCCCCTACAATGAGCAGTTCTTC. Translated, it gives CASSLELAGPPYNEQFF.

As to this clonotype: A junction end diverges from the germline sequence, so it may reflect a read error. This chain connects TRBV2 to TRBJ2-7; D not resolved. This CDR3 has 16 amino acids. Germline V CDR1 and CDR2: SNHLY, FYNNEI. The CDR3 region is CASSSPLRGASYERYF. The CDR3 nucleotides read TGTGCCAGCAGTTCCCCCTTGAGAGGAGCTTCCTACGAGCGGTACTTC.

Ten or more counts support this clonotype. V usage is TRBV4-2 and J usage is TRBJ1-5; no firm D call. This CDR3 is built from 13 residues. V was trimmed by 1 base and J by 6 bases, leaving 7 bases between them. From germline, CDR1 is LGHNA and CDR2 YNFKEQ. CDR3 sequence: CASSQGGGQPQHF. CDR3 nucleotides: TGTGCCAGCAGCCAAGGAGGAGGTCAGCCCCAGCATTTT.

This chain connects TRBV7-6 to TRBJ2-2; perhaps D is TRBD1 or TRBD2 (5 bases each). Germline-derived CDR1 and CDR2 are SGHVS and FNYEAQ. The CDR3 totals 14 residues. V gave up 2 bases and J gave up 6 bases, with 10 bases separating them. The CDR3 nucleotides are TGTGCCAGCAGCTTAAGCAGGGAGTCCGGGGAGCTGTTTTTT. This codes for CASSLSRESGELFF.

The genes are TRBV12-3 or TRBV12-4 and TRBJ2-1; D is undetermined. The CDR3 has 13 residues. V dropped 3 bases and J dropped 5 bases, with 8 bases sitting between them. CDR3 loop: CASSFFPNNEQFF. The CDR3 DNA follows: TGTGCCAGCAGTTTCTTCCCTAACAATGAGCAGTTCTTC.

In DNA form, the CDR3 reads TGTGCCTGGAGTGTACGGGCGGGAAAGGATGAGCAGTTCTTC. It encodes CAWSVRAGKDEQFF. The V call is TRBV30, the J call TRBJ2-1, with D possibly TRBD2 on 6 matching bases. In germline, CDR1 is GTSNPN, CDR2 SVGIG (reference sequence). This CDR3 is built from 14 residues. V was shortened by 0 bases and J by 8 bases, with 14 bases between the two germline ends.

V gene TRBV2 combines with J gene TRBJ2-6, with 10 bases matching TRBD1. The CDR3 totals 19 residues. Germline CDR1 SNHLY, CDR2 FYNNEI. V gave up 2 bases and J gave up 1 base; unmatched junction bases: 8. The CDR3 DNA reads TGTGCCAGCAGTGAACTGGTCGACAGGGGGCGTTCTGGGGCCAACGTCCTGACTTTC. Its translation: CASSELVDRGRSGANVLTF.

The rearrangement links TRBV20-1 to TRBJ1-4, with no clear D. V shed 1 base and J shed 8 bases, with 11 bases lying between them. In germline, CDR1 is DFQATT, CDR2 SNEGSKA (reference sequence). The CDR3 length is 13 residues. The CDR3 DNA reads TGCAGTGCTAGAGTTGAGCTAAGGGAAAAACTGTTTTTT. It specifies CSARVELREKLFF.

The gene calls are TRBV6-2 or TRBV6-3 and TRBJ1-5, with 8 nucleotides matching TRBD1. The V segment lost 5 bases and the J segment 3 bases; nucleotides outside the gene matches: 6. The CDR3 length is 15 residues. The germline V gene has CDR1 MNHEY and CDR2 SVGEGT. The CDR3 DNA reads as TGTGCCAGCAGTCGGACAGGGTCTAACAATCAGCCCCAGCATTTT. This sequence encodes CASSRTGSNNQPQHF.